One sample yielded the 2 T cell receptor beta chains listed below, sequenced in a study of T cells in Graves' hyperthyroidism and ophthalmopathy. Regions amplified from RNA transcripts were the TCR beta CDR3 regions. A set of HTBI primers served as the primers for a first-round RT-PCR of the TCR CDR3. TCRdb analysed the multiplex PCR reads with MiXCR anew, one entry per CDR3 protein. The sample has 250,000 to 300,000 distinct CDR3 sequences, about a sixth seen once; the top ten hold around 61%. The sample was blood. Receptors originate from a woman aged 55-69 years with Graves' ophthalmopathy.

This clonotype has at least ten counts. The CDR3 spells CASSLTRDRAIAFF. The CDR3 DNA is TGTGCCAGCAGCTTAACCCGGGACAGGGCCATCGCTTTCTTT. The chain joins TRBV7-6 to TRBJ1-1, with TRBD1 identical over 9 bases. Germline V gives CDR1 SGHVS, CDR2 FNYEAQ. The CDR3 loop spans 14 amino acids. V lost 2 bases, J lost 11 bases, and 9 bases stayed unmatched.

In its sample, this clonotype was seen many times. The genes are TRBV11-2 and TRBJ1-1; 9 bases are shared with TRBD1. The V and J ends lost 3 bases and 4 bases, in that order; junction bases with no gene match: 3. The CDR3 spans 14 residues. Germline V gene sequence: CDR1 SGHAT, CDR2 FQNNGV. CDR3 loop: CASSFPGQGTEAFF. Here the CDR3 DNA reads TGTGCCAGCAGCTTTCCGGGACAGGGCACTGAAGCTTTCTTT.